The 31 T cell receptor beta chains given below trace back to one sample, sequenced in a study of cytomegalovirus exposure and HLA in healthy donors. PCR involved 60 Vbeta and 13 Jbeta primers. Data came from immunoSEQ multiplex PCR; TCRdb stores just in-frame clones and leaves some out. The profile shows about 130,000 clones, approximately 80% of them singletons. Sequencing was carried out using PBMCs. These TCRs come from a man aged 25 to 40 in good health and CMV-seronegative.

The CDR3, as DNA: TGTGCCAGCATCAGCGGGACGTCCTACGAGCAGTACTTC. Amino acid sequence: CASISGTSYEQYF. V gene TRBV6-5 combines with J gene TRBJ2-7; 7 positions match TRBD2. V was clipped by 7 bases and J by 1 base; unmatched bases: 4. The CDR3 spans 13 residues. In germline, CDR1 is MNHEY, CDR2 SVGAGI.

The chain combines TRBV5-1 with TRBJ1-4; D remains unclear. Trimming took off 4 bases at V and 7 bases at J, with 17 bases between the two ends. The CDR3 consists of 15 residues. Germline V CDR1 and CDR2: SGHRS, YFSETQ. The CDR3 loop is CASSINRQRGEKLFF. For the CDR3, the DNA is TGCGCCAGCAGCATAAATCGGCAACGGGGTGAAAAACTGTTTTTT.

The V and J genes are TRBV9 and TRBJ1-3; D call uncertain. Deletions cut 3 bases from V and 2 bases from J, with 12 bases between. Germline CDR1 and CDR2: SGDLS and YYNGEE. The CDR3 is 15 residues long. The CDR3 DNA sequence: TGTGCCAGCAGCGCCCAATTGAGGGCTGGAAACACCATATATTTT. Its translation: CASSAQLRAGNTIYF.

The CDR3 spells CASSPRTGAYTF. The CDR3, as DNA: TGTGCCAGCAGTCCGAGGACAGGGGCCTACACCTTC. This chain connects TRBV27 to TRBJ1-2; 9 positions agree with TRBD1. The CDR3 contains 12 residues. J lost 10 bases, V lost 5 bases, and 5 bases had no gene match. Germline V gene data show CDR1 as MNHEY and CDR2 as SMNVEV (reference sequence).

The chain uses TRBV6-5 and TRBJ2-5, with 7 bases fitting TRBD2. Germline CDR1 and CDR2: MNHEY and SVGAGI. The ends lost 6 bases at V and 4 bases at J; junction bases unmatched: 11. The CDR3 length is 15 residues. The CDR3 DNA reads as TGTGCCAGCAGCCGGGACGGGGGGAGTGGAGAGACCCAGTACTTC. Translation gives CASSRDGGSGETQYF.

V gene TRBV5-4 combines with J gene TRBJ2-5, with TRBD1 as a possible D gene (7 bases). The J call may be faulty, since TRBJ2-7 better matches the DNA end. The CDR3 sequence is 16 residues long. Per germline, CDR1 SGHNT and CDR2 YYREEE (reference sequence). The CDR3 region is CASSLVGGQLNYEQYF. CDR3 sequence (DNA): TGTGCCAGCAGCTTGGTGGGGGGACAGTTGAACTACGAGCAGTACTTC.

The chain recombines TRBV28 with TRBJ2-1; the match to TRBD2 covers 11 bases. Germline trimming cut 3 bases from V and 6 bases from J; bases unmatched to any gene: 4. Germline values: CDR1 MDHEN, CDR2 SYDVKM. The CDR3 sequence is 15 residues long. CDR3 coding DNA: TGTGCCAGCAGTTTGAGACTAGCGGGAATCAATGAGCAGTTCTTC. This translates into CASSLRLAGINEQFF.

The chain has TRBV11-2 and TRBJ2-7, with 9 bases identical to TRBD2. CDR1 is SGHAT and CDR2 is FQNNGV in the germline V gene. The CDR3 loop spans 15 amino acids. J gave up 6 bases and V 2 bases, and 8 bases lay outside the gene matches. The DNA for the CDR3 is TGTGCCAGCAGCTTATTCGGTGGGCGGGGGGGCGAGCAGTACTTC. Its protein is CASSLFGGRGGEQYF.

The rearrangement uses TRBV7-2 and TRBJ2-7; 8 positions match TRBD2. Losses at the gene ends were 6 bases for V and 3 bases for J; bases not matched to a gene: 7. The CDR3 has 14 amino acids. Germline CDR1 reads SGHTA; CDR2 reads FQGNSA. As DNA, the CDR3 is TGTGCCAGCAGTCCTACAGCGGGGGACTACGAGCAGTACTTC. This codes for CASSPTAGDYEQYF.

The V and J genes are TRBV5-4 and TRBJ2-7, with TRBD2 matching over 8 bases. The CDR3 length is 15 residues. Germline lookup yields CDR1 SGHNT and CDR2 YYREEE (reference sequence). Unmatched junction bases numbered 6, after V lost 4 bases and J lost 0 bases. CDR3 nucleotide sequence: TGTGCCAGCAGCCCCAGCGGGAGTATCTCCTACGAGCAGTACTTC. It encodes CASSPSGSISYEQYF.

This clone was seen once. CDR3 sequence (DNA): TGTGCCAGCAGCTTCCTCGGGACAGATGGCTACACCTTC. This codes for CASSFLGTDGYTF. The chain combines TRBV11-2 with TRBJ1-2, with 7 bases matching TRBD1. Germline V CDR1 and CDR2: SGHAT, FQNNGV. The ends lost 3 bases at V and 6 bases at J; junction bases unmatched: 4. The CDR3 contains 13 residues.

The chain employs TRBV4-2 and TRBJ2-3, with D maybe TRBD2 (5 bases). There are 15 residues in the CDR3. The V end lost 0 bases, the J end lost 0 bases, and 7 bases lay between the germline ends. Looked up from germline, CDR1 is LGHNA and CDR2 is YNFKEQ. The CDR3: CASSQDWTSTDTQYF. In DNA form, the CDR3 reads TGTGCCAGCAGCCAAGATTGGACTAGCACAGATACGCAGTATTTT.

The rearrangement uses TRBV7-8 and TRBJ2-2; D gene uncertain. V shed 5 bases and J shed 8 bases, with 9 bases lying between them. This CDR3 region has 12 residues. CDR1 is SGHVS and CDR2 is FQNEAQ in the germline V gene. The CDR3 DNA reads as TGTGCCAGCAGCCCGACACGTGGGGAGCTGTTTTTT. As protein: CASSPTRGELFF.

This rearrangement joins TRBV5-1 to TRBJ2-5; D may be TRBD2 (5 bases). Gene TRBJ2-7 matches the end of the DNA better, so the J call may be wrong. The germline V gene has CDR1 SGHRS and CDR2 YFSETQ. The CDR3 totals 14 residues. CDR3 region: CASSSALQGSEQYF. DNA for the CDR3: TGCGCCAGCAGCTCCGCCCTACAAGGGAGCGAGCAGTACTTC.

The rearrangement links TRBV6-1 to TRBJ2-5; possibly TRBD2 for D (6 bases). The CDR3 contains 13 residues. CDR1 MNHNS and CDR2 SASEGT come from the germline V gene. V shed 3 bases and J shed 5 bases, with 10 bases lying between them. The CDR3: CASSDPGRETQYF. The DNA for the CDR3 is TGTGCCAGCAGTGATCCAGGGAGGGAGACCCAGTACTTC.

The chain couples TRBV19 to TRBJ2-7, with 10 bases lining up with TRBD2. Trimming took 6 bases from V and 4 from J; bases not matched to a gene: 6. The CDR3 is 14 residues long. In germline, CDR1 is LNHDA, CDR2 SQIVND (reference sequence). CDR3: CASRTLAGAYEQYF. The CDR3 DNA reads TGTGCCAGTAGGACCCTAGCGGGAGCTTACGAGCAGTACTTC.

The chain joins TRBV29-1 to TRBJ1-2, with 7 bases matching TRBD1. CDR3 length: 13 amino acids. V lost 6 bases to trimming and J lost 6 bases; unmatched junction nucleotides: 10. Germline V gene sequence: CDR1 SQVTM, CDR2 ANQGSEA. CDR3 amino acids: CSVISTGIDGYTF. The CDR3 DNA follows: TGCAGCGTGATTTCGACAGGGATCGATGGCTACACCTTC.

There are a few counts of this clone. The chain couples TRBV28 to TRBJ1-2; D uncertain. The V and J ends lost 1 base and 10 bases respectively, with 16 bases between them. The CDR3 extends over 14 amino acids. Germline V gives CDR1 MDHEN, CDR2 SYDVKM. The CDR3 DNA reads as TGTGCCAGCAGTTTATATGGGAGGGTTTGGGACTACACCTTC. Amino acid sequence: CASSLYGRVWDYTF.

This rearrangement joins TRBV7-2 to TRBJ2-3, with 11 bases aligning to TRBD2. The CDR3 covers 17 residues. Looked up from germline, CDR1 is SGHTA and CDR2 is FQGNSA. J was trimmed by 5 bases and V by 2 bases; bases with no gene match: 9. DNA for the CDR3: TGTGCCAGCAGCTTATTAGCGGGAGGGCCCCTTCAAGATACGCAGTATTTT. The encoded protein is CASSLLAGGPLQDTQYF. Full variable domain (missing parts from reference TRBV7-2 and TRBJ2-3): GAGVSQSPSNKVTEKGKDVELRCDPISGHTALYWYRQSLGQGLEFLIYFQGNSAPDKSGLPSDRFSAERTGGSVSTLTIQRTQQEDSAVYLCASSLLAGGPLQDTQYFGPGTRLTVL.

With respect to this clone: Additional DNA sequences in this sample encode the identical CDR3. This chain's CDR3 is CASSPYTDTQYF. The CDR3 coding sequence is TGTGCCAGCAGTCCGTACACAGATACGCAGTATTTT. This chain connects TRBV7-2 to TRBJ2-3; D remains ambiguous. Germline V gene data show CDR1 as SGHTA and CDR2 as FQGNSA. V was pared by 6 bases and J by 2 bases, with 6 bases between. This CDR3 has 12 amino acids.

This clone was seen once. The chain employs TRBV18 and TRBJ2-7; D gene ambiguous. Trimming stripped 6 bases from V and 0 bases from J, with 9 bases between. The germline gives CDR1 KGHSH, CDR2 LQKENI. This CDR3 region has 13 residues. CDR3 amino acids: CASSNPSSYEQYF. In DNA, the CDR3 is TGTGCCAGCTCGAACCCGAGCTCCTACGAGCAGTACTTC.

This clone was counted ten times or more. Other DNA sequences in this sample translate to the same CDR3. The rearrangement links TRBV7-2 to TRBJ1-2; possible D gene TRBD1, 5 bases. Trimming pared 0 bases from V and 0 bases from J, leaving 8 bases between. CDR1 and CDR2 from the germline V gene are SGHTA and FQGNSA. This CDR3 region has 15 residues. CDR3 region: CASSLAPGANYGYTF. DNA of the CDR3: TGTGCCAGCAGCTTAGCGCCGGGGGCTAACTATGGCTACACCTTC.

V is TRBV6-5 and J is TRBJ1-2; D perhaps matches TRBD1 (6 bases). Germline CDR1 reads MNHEY; CDR2 reads SVGAGI. Between the trimmed V and J ends, which lost 3 bases and 5 bases, there was a span of 19 bases. The CDR3 totals 16 residues. The CDR3 bases are TGTGCCAGCAGTTATAGATCTAGGGGGTCACGGTATGGCTACACCTTC. Protein: CASSYRSRGSRYGYTF.

The chain couples TRBV5-4 to TRBJ2-2; D unclear. In germline, CDR1 is SGHNT, CDR2 YYREEE (reference sequence). CDR3 length: 12 amino acids. V lost 4 bases to trimming and J lost 2 bases, with 3 bases between them. In DNA form, the CDR3 reads TGTGCCAGCAGCCTCAACACCGGGGAGCTGTTTTTT. Its protein is CASSLNTGELFF.

With respect to this clone: The sample contains more than one DNA sequence encoding this CDR3. The rearrangement links TRBV6-5 to TRBJ1-1, with D perhaps matching TRBD1 (6 bases). From germline, CDR1 is MNHEY and CDR2 SVGAGI. CDR3 size: 14 residues. V shed 3 bases and J shed 2 bases, with 10 bases lying between them. CDR3: CASSYYRVNTEAFF. In DNA form, the CDR3 reads TGTGCCAGCAGTTATTACAGGGTTAACACTGAAGCTTTCTTT.

This chain joins TRBV4-3 and TRBJ2-1; 7 bases align to TRBD2. Germline CDR1 and CDR2: LGHNA and YSLEER. V lost 1 base to trimming and J lost 5 bases; unmatched junction nucleotides: 11. This CDR3 is 17 amino acids long. The DNA of the CDR3 is TGCGCCAGCAGCCAAGTGAAGGCTAGCGGCATCCACAATGAGCAGTTCTTC. It codes for CASSQVKASGIHNEQFF.

The rearrangement uses TRBV20-1 and TRBJ2-1; D not certain. CDR1 is DFQATT and CDR2 is SNEGSKA in the germline V gene (reference sequence). The CDR3 has 11 residues. V was cut by 1 base and J by 9 bases, with 7 bases left in between. In nucleotides, the CDR3 is TGCAGTGCTAGAGGGGCAACTGAGCAGTTCTTC. It is translated as CSARGATEQFF.

V is TRBV30 and J is TRBJ1-5; no clear D gene. The ends were cut back, 2 bases at V and 2 bases at J, with 7 bases in the middle. From germline, CDR1 is GTSNPN and CDR2 SVGIG (reference sequence). The CDR3 has 13 residues. For the CDR3, the DNA is TGTGCCTGGAGTCCCCGAGGCAATCAGCCCCAGCATTTT. It yields the protein CAWSPRGNQPQHF.

This chain links TRBV28 with TRBJ2-1; 11 bases map to TRBD2. V gave up 6 bases and J gave up 10 bases; unmatched junction bases: 14. The CDR3 runs to 16 residues. Germline CDR1 and CDR2: MDHEN and SYDVKM. For the CDR3, the DNA is TGTGCCAGCAGCCGGCTTGGGACTAGCGGAAGACGGGAGCAGTTCTTC. Protein sequence: CASSRLGTSGRREQFF.

The rearrangement uses TRBV7-2 and TRBJ2-3, with D perhaps matching TRBD1 (5 bases). V dropped 0 bases and J dropped 2 bases, with 12 bases sitting between them. The length of the CDR3 is 16 residues. Germline values: CDR1 SGHTA, CDR2 FQGNSA. CDR3 in DNA: TGTGCCAGCAGCTTAGCCCTAGGGGCGAACACAGATACGCAGTATTTT. Amino acids: CASSLALGANTDTQYF.

This rearrangement joins TRBV5-4 to TRBJ2-7; D is undetermined. The ends were cut back, 0 bases at V and 0 bases at J, with 16 bases in the middle. CDR1 is SGHNT, CDR2 YYREEE, per germline (reference sequence). The CDR3 is made up of 17 amino acids. Here the CDR3 reads CASSLAPPEASSYEQYF. In DNA, the CDR3 is TGTGCCAGCAGCTTGGCCCCCCCAGAGGCGAGCTCCTACGAGCAGTACTTC. Complete variable domain (other parts from reference TRBV5-4 and TRBJ2-7): ETGVTQSPTHLIKTRGQQVTLRCSSQSGHNTVSWYQQALGQGPQFIFQYYREEENGRGNFPPRFSGLQFPNYSSELNVNALELDDSALYLCASSLAPPEASSYEQYFGPGTRLTVT.